This T cell receptor (beta chain) was identified in a study of blood T cells in healthy people across ages. The authors drew about 10 milliliters of peripheral blood from each donor. Each sample used at least 6 million PBMCs. Germline assignment: CDR1 SGHRS and CDR2 YFSETQ. Trimming stripped 6 bases from V and 0 bases from J, with 13 bases between. The CDR3 spans 15 residues. A second roughly 7 to 11 cycle PCR used barcoded and J-beta primers. TCRdb independently ran MiXCR on the 5' RACE reads; one entry per CDR3 protein. This sample has hundreds of thousands of distinct CDR3 sequences, with 36% found just once. This clonotype showed up many times.

Specimen: blood. This TCR was sampled from a man between 18 and 29 years old in good health. The chain links TRBV5-1 to TRBJ2-1; D uncertain. Here the CDR3 reads CASTLQPLSYNEQFF. The CDR3 coding sequence is TGCGCCAGCACCCTCCAACCACTCTCCTACAATGAGCAGTTCTTC.